This TCR beta chain came from a study of T cells in Graves' hyperthyroidism and ophthalmopathy. The CDR3 spans 15 residues. The V gene's germline CDR1 is SGHTA and CDR2 FQGNSA. Trimming cost V 1 base and J 2 bases, with 12 bases left between them. Researchers took RNA transcripts and amplified the TCR beta CDR3 regions from them. Researchers ran a first-round RT-PCR on the TCR CDR3 using the HTBI primer set. TCRdb used MiXCR to reprocess the multiplex PCR reads, holding one entry per CDR3 protein. The sample yields around 540,000 distinct CDR3 sequences, around 45% seen once. Graves' hyperthyroidism was deemed stable absent ophthalmopathy progression within 18 months. Recently diagnosed hyperthyroidism of less than 2 months' duration affected patients aged 18 to 65.

This chain uses TRBV7-2 with TRBJ2-7; the D gene is possibly TRBD2 (6 bases). The source of this sequence is a woman younger than 30 with Graves' hyperthyroidism. The sample consisted of peripheral blood or thyroid tissue (not recorded which). The CDR3 DNA reads TGTGCCAGCAGCTTAGTCGGGAGCTTTACCTACGAGCAGTACTTC. Residues: CASSLVGSFTYEQYF.